The entry below gives a single T cell receptor (beta chain) sequence along with its context. This CDR3 region has 13 residues. V trimming: 5 bases; J trimming: 2 bases; junction bases outside the gene matches: 2. Germline V lookup: CDR1 SGHNT, CDR2 YENEEA. Authors' analysis steps: Reference gene primer amplification gave estimated nucleated cell counts. Produced via immunoSEQ multiplex PCR; TCRdb's table is partial and in-frame only. Clone size and V and J calls were adopted from that table, with D and trimming inferred from the DNA. The sample has over 200,000 clones; roughly 80% are singletons. This entry is derived from a study of blood T cell repertoires in COVID-19. For the study at large: T cells, B-cell-depleted T cells, or PBMCs provided the cDNA or gDNA that served as material.

V is TRBV11-3 and J is TRBJ2-7; 8 nucleotides match TRBD1. The receptor's source is a human donor in a cohort sampled during active COVID-19. Sequenced material: peripheral blood. CDR3 amino acids: CASSTGGTYEQYF. In DNA, the CDR3 is TGTGCCAGCAGCACAGGGGGTACCTACGAGCAGTACTTC. Full variable domain (remainder filled in from reference TRBV11-3 and TRBJ2-7): EAGVVQSPRYKIIEKKQPVAFWCNPISGHNTLYWYLQNLGQGPELLIRYENEEAVDDSQLPKDRFSAERLKGVDSTLKIQPAELGDSAVYLCASSTGGTYEQYFGPGTRLTVT.